The source of this TCR beta chain is a study of T cells after yellow fever vaccination. At least ten counts were recorded for this clonotype. TCRdb itself ran the 5' RACE reads through MiXCR, one entry per CDR3 protein. The sample shows about 230,000 distinct CDR3 sequences, roughly 6.3% of them seen only once. This CDR3 has 14 residues. Germline loops: CDR1 DFQATT, CDR2 SNEGSKA (reference sequence). The V segment lost 1 base and the J segment 7 bases; nucleotides outside the gene matches: 7. This chain joins TRBV20-1 and TRBJ2-1, with 7 bases aligning to TRBD2. This TCR derives from a man aged 25-45 years who received the YFV17D yellow fever vaccine. The material was CD4+ T cells sorted from PBMCs, obtained on the day of the yellow fever booster vaccination. As DNA, the CDR3 is TGCAGTGCTAGAGGAGGACTAGGCGGGAATGAGCAGTTCTTC. This translates into CSARGGLGGNEQFF.